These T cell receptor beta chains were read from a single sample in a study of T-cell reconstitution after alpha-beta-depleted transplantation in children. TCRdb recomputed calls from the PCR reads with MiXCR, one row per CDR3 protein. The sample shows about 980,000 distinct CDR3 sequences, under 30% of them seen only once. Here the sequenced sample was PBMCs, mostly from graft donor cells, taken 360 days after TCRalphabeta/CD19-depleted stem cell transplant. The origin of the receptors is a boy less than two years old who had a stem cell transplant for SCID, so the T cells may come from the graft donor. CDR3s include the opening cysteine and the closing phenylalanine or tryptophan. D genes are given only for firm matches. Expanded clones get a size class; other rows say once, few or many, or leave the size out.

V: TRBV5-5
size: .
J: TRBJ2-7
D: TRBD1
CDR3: CASSLSVQGAREQYF
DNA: TGTGCCAGCAGCTTGAGTGTACAGGGGGCGAGGGAGCAGTACTTC

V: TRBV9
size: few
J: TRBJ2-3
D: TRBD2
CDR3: CASSVGTSGATDTQYF
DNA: TGTGCCAGCAGCGTCGGGACTAGCGGAGCCACAGATACGCAGTATTTT

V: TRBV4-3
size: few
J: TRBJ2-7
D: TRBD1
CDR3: CASSRTTGMPYEQYF
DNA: TGCGCCAGCAGCCGCACGACAGGGATGCCCTACGAGCAGTACTTC

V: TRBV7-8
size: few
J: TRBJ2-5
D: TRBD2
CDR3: CASSNGPLAGGIKGETQYF
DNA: TGTGCCAGCAGTAATGGGCCCCTAGCGGGGGGTATAAAGGGGGAGACCCAGTACTTC

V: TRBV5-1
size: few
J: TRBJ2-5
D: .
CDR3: CASSLVGGSQYF
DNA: TGCGCCAGCAGCTTGGTCGGGGGCTCCCAGTACTTC

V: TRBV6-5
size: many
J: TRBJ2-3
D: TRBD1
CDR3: CASSSTGQGAQDTQYF
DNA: TGTGCCAGCAGTTCCACGGGACAGGGGGCCCAAGATACGCAGTATTTT

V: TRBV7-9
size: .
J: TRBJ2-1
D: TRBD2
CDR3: CASSTSGREWNEQFF
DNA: TGTGCCAGCAGCACAAGCGGGCGGGAGTGGAATGAGCAGTTCTTC

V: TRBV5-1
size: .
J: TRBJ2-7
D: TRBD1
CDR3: CASTGQGVGEQYF
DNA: TGCGCCAGCACTGGACAGGGCGTGGGCGAGCAGTACTTC

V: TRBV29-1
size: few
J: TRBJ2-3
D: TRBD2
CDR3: CSHSLGSGGFSDTQYF
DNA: TGCAGCCATTCTTTGGGTAGCGGGGGGTTTTCAGATACGCAGTATTTT

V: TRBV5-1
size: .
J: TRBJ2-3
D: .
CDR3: CASSSLLSDTQYF
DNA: TGCGCCAGCAGCTCCCTCCTCTCAGATACGCAGTATTTT

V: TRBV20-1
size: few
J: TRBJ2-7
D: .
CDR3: CSARDNWGYEQYF
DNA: TGCAGTGCTAGAGATAATTGGGGCTACGAGCAGTACTTC

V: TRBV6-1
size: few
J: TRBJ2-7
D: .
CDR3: CASSEPRRLSAYEQYF
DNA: TGTGCCAGCAGTGAACCCCGGAGGCTGTCCGCCTACGAGCAGTACTTC

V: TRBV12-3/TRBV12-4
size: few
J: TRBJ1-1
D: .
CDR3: CASSPGPGRTEAFF
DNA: TGTGCCAGCAGTCCAGGACCCGGGCGGACTGAAGCTTTCTTT

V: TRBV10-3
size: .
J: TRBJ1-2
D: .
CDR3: CAISVGGNYGYTF
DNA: TGTGCCATCAGTGTCGGGGGGAACTATGGCTACACCTTC

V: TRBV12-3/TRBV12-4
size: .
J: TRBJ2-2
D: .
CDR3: CASTGQLYTGELFF
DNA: TGTGCCTCCACTGGACAGCTGTACACCGGGGAGCTGTTTTTT

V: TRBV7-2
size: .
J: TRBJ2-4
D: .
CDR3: CASSLVGRAKNIQYF
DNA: TGTGCCAGCAGCTTAGTTGGTCGAGCCAAAAACATTCAGTACTTC

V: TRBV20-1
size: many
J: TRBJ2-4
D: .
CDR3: CSARDGAKNIQYF
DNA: TGCAGTGCTAGAGACGGGGCCAAAAACATTCAGTACTTC

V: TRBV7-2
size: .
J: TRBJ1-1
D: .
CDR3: CASSPRFGQNTEAFF
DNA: TGTGCCAGCAGCCCCCGGTTCGGTCAGAACACTGAAGCTTTCTTT

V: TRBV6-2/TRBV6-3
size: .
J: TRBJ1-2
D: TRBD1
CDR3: CASSYYGTANYGYTF
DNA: TGTGCCAGCAGTTACTACGGGACAGCTAACTATGGCTACACCTTC

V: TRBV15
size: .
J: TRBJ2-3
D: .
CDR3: CATSREAEDTQYF
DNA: TGTGCCACCAGCAGAGAGGCCGAAGATACGCAGTATTTT

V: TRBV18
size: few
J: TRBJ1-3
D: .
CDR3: CASSPPSGFRNTIYF
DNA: TGTGCCAGCTCACCACCGTCGGGGTTCCGAAACACCATATATTTT

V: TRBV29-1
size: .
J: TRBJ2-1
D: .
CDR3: CSVGGWVNEQFF
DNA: TGCAGCGTTGGAGGATGGGTAAATGAGCAGTTCTTC

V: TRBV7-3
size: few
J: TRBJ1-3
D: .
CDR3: CASSSSGGNTIYF
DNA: TGTGCCAGCAGCTCCTCAGGGGGAAACACCATATATTTT

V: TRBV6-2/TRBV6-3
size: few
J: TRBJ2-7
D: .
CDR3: CASSYEGIYEQYF
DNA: TGTGCCAGCAGTTACGAGGGGATCTACGAGCAGTACTTC

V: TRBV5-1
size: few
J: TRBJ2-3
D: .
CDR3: CASNSWADGTDTQYF
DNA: TGCGCCAGCAACAGTTGGGCCGATGGGACAGATACGCAGTATTTT

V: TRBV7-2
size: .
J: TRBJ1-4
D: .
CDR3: CASSLEGGGGEKLFF
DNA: TGTGCCAGCAGCTTAGAAGGGGGGGGAGGTGAAAAACTGTTTTTT

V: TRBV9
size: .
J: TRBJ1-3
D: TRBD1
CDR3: CASSVGRGQGAGNTIYF
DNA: TGTGCCAGCAGCGTAGGAAGGGGACAGGGGGCTGGAAACACCATATATTTT

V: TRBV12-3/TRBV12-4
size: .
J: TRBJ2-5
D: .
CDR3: CASSLPTEETQYF
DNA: TGTGCCAGCAGTCTCCCGACAGAAGAGACCCAGTACTTC

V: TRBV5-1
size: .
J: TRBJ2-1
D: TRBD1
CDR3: CASSSATGEYNEQFF
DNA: TGCGCCAGCAGCTCGGCAACAGGGGAATACAATGAGCAGTTCTTC

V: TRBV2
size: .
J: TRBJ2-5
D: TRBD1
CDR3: CASRRERGPWETQYF
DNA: TGTGCCAGCAGGAGGGAGAGGGGGCCATGGGAGACCCAGTACTTC

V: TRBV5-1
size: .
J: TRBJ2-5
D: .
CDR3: CASSLLGNIQETQYF
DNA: TGCGCCAGCAGCTTGTTGGGGAACATACAAGAGACCCAGTACTTC

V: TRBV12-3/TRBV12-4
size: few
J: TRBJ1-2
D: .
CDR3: CASSDRPPYGYTF
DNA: TGTGCCAGCAGCGACAGGCCCCCCTATGGCTACACCTTC

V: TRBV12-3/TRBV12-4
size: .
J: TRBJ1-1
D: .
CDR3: CASSLARSGAFF
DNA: TGTGCCAGCAGTTTAGCCAGGTCGGGAGCTTTCTTT

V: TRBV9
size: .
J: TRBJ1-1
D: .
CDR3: CASSVGSRSTEAFF
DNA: TGTGCCAGCAGCGTCGGGTCCAGATCCACTGAAGCTTTCTTT

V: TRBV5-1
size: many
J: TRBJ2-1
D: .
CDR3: CASSLANSAYLNEQFF
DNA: TGCGCCAGCAGCTTGGCCAACAGCGCCTACCTCAATGAGCAGTTCTTC

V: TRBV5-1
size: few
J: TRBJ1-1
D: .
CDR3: CASSLQGGHTEAFF
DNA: TGCGCCAGCAGCTTGCAAGGAGGACATACTGAAGCTTTCTTT